Below, 24 T cell receptor beta chains from the same sample are listed, as sequenced in a study of CD8+CD57+ T cells in acquired aplastic anemia (dated by TCRdb to the late 2010s). The data were produced on an Illumina HiSeq 2000. TCR beta VDJ combination and CDR3 sequence profiling used genomic DNA as the template. TCRdb cleaned the public reads at Q25 with fastp, built clones with MiXCR and kept in-frame beta chains. Entries are consolidated by CDR3 protein sequence, retaining the most common genes and DNA. For this sample there are around 500,000 distinct CDR3 sequences; more than 25% appear just once. The top ten clones comprise 0.82% of the sample. Patients chosen for sequencing had shown expansion of CD8+CD57+ cells by flow cytometry. The sample was sorted CD4+, CD8+, or CD8+CD57+ T cells (not recorded which) from PBMCs. The receptors originated from a human donor with aplastic anemia.

This chain links TRBV10-3 with TRBJ1-2; 10 bases match TRBD1. J lost 4 bases, V lost 0 bases, and 2 bases had no gene match. The CDR3 extends over 15 amino acids. Germline V gene sequence: CDR1 ENHRY, CDR2 SYGVKD. DNA for the CDR3: TGTGCCATCAGTGAGTCTGGGACAGGGGTCTATGGCTACACCTTC. Translating gives CAISESGTGVYGYTF.

This clonotype came up a few times. The chain couples TRBV7-9 to TRBJ1-3, with TRBD1 matching over 8 bases. The CDR3 has 16 amino acids. CDR1 and CDR2 (germline): SEHNR, FQNEAQ (reference sequence). V dropped 5 bases and J dropped 4; count of bases not matched to a gene: 10. Here the CDR3 reads CASSQDGQGEGNTIYF. Written as DNA, the CDR3 is TGTGCCAGCAGCCAGGACGGACAGGGAGAAGGAAACACCATATATTTT.

The rearrangement joins TRBV25-1 to TRBJ1-6; 10 positions agree with TRBD1. Germline V gene data show CDR1 as MGHDK and CDR2 as SYGVNS. CDR3 length equals 15 residues. Losses at the gene ends were 3 bases for V and 7 bases for J; bases not matched to a gene: 3. This chain's CDR3 is CASSETGGANSPLHF. As DNA, the CDR3 is TGTGCCAGCAGTGAGACAGGGGGCGCCAATTCACCCCTCCACTTT.

On this clonotype: Germline and junction disagree at one end, which may indicate a read error. The chain recombines TRBV10-1 with TRBJ1-6, with TRBD1 identical over 10 bases. The germline V gene has CDR1 WNHNN and CDR2 SYGVQD (reference sequence). The CDR3 has 17 amino acids. DNA for the CDR3: TGCGCCAGCAGCTTGCGACAGGGGGCGGGTCGAGGTTCACCCCCCCACTTT. Its translation is CASSLRQGAGRGSPPHF.

This chain connects TRBV6-5 to TRBJ1-1, with D hard to call. Germline CDR1 and CDR2: MNHEY and SVGAGI. The CDR3 runs 12 residues. Trimming took 0 bases from V and 8 from J, leaving 7 bases between them. The CDR3, as DNA: TGTGCCAGCAGTTACTCGAACCAGGAAGCTTTCTTT. It specifies CASSYSNQEAFF.

V and J are TRBV11-1 and TRBJ2-1; TRBD1 aligns across 8 bases. Germline values: CDR1 SGHAT, CDR2 FQDESV (reference sequence). Trimming cost V 3 bases and J 3 bases; bases outside gene matches: 4. This CDR3 contains 15 residues. For the CDR3, the DNA is TGTGCCAGCAGCTTGGACAGGGCACTCTACAATGAGCAGTTCTTC. Its translation is CASSLDRALYNEQFF.

This clonotype was recorded a few times. The chain joins TRBV6-5 to TRBJ1-5; D call uncertain. The CDR3 sequence is 16 residues long. Germline V gene sequence: CDR1 MNHEY, CDR2 SVGAGI. Trimming removed 0 bases at V and 1 base at J, with 10 bases between. CDR3 residues: CASSYSISSSNQPQHF. The CDR3 coding sequence is TGTGCCAGCAGTTACTCGATTTCGTCCAGCAATCAGCCCCAGCATTTT.

The rearrangement uses TRBV20-1 and TRBJ2-1, with 7 nucleotides matching TRBD1. Germline CDR1 reads DFQATT; CDR2 reads SNEGSKA (reference sequence). The V segment lost 3 bases and the J segment 4 bases; nucleotides outside the gene matches: 15. This CDR3 comprises 17 residues. Written as DNA, the CDR3 is TGCAGTGCTAGCCCTAATGGCAGGGGGATTTTTTACAATGAGCAGTTCTTC. Translated: CSASPNGRGIFYNEQFF.

The gene calls are TRBV2 and TRBJ1-5; D gene unclear. Trimming stripped 3 bases from V and 14 bases from J, with 14 bases between. The CDR3 is 12 amino acids. Germline V gene lookup returns CDR1 SNHLY and CDR2 FYNNEI. In DNA, the CDR3 is TGTGCCAGCAGTGAGACTAGCAGATACGAGCATTTT. This translates into CASSETSRYEHF.

The chain has TRBV7-3 and TRBJ2-1; D may be TRBD2 (5 bases). The CDR3 has 12 amino acids. V was clipped by 5 bases and J by 10 bases, with 12 bases between them. Germline CDR1 SGHTA, CDR2 FQGTGA. The CDR3 region has the DNA TGTGCCAGCAGCCAGAGGGCTAGCGAGCAGTTCTTC. It encodes CASSQRASEQFF.

This clonotype was detected a few times. This chain joins TRBV11-3 and TRBJ2-7; 10 bases align to TRBD1. V was pared by 5 bases and J by 6 bases, with 10 bases of the junction left unmatched. This CDR3 contains 15 residues. Germline V gene lookup returns CDR1 SGHNT and CDR2 YENEEA. The CDR3 nucleotides read TGTGCCAGCAGCCCCCCAAGACAGGGGGCAATCGAGCAGTACTTC. This gives the protein CASSPPRQGAIEQYF.

This clonotype turned up a few times. V is TRBV5-1 and J is TRBJ2-3; tentatively, D is TRBD2 (5 bases). V lost 2 bases and J lost 5, with 15 bases in between. Per the germline V gene, CDR1 is SGHRS and CDR2 is YFSETQ. The CDR3 runs 15 residues. CDR3 protein: CASSFLPGNGDTQYF. The CDR3 DNA sequence: TGCGCCAGCAGCTTCCTTCCGGGGAATGGAGATACGCAGTATTTT.

V and J are TRBV14 and TRBJ2-5, with D perhaps matching TRBD1 (5 bases). Germline V gives CDR1 SGHDN, CDR2 FVKESK. CDR3 length: 16 residues. V gave up 1 base and J gave up 5 bases, with 17 bases separating them. The DNA for the CDR3 is TGTGCCAGCAGCCAAGCAGGGTCTATAAAGTACGAGACCCAGTACTTC. Protein: CASSQAGSIKYETQYF.

The CDR3 is CASSIFSVPGVGNTIYF. The CDR3 DNA follows: TGTGCCAGTAGTATTTTTTCAGTGCCAGGGGTTGGAAACACCATATATTTT. This chain uses TRBV19 with TRBJ1-3, with D possibly being TRBD1 (6 bases). The CDR3 loop spans 17 amino acids. Trimming removed 3 bases from V and 3 bases from J, with 18 bases in between. CDR1 and CDR2 (germline): LNHDA, SQIVND (reference sequence).

This clonotype was seen repeatedly, ten times or more. J is TRBJ2-7 and V is TRBV7-3; the D call may be TRBD1 or TRBD2 (6 bases each). The CDR3 runs to 14 residues. Trimming cost V 5 bases and J 7 bases, with 18 bases left between them. Looked up from germline, CDR1 is SGHTA and CDR2 is FQGTGA. The CDR3 nucleotides are TGTGCCAGCAGCCCTTTCCGGGGGCACGTGGAGCAGTACTTC. Protein product: CASSPFRGHVEQYF.

V is TRBV20-1 and J is TRBJ1-5; a weak D match, TRBD1 (5 bases). CDR1 is DFQATT, CDR2 SNEGSKA, per germline (reference sequence). CDR3 length: 12 residues. Trimming left V 2 bases short and J 7 bases short, with 9 bases between. The CDR3 is CSARRGEQPQHF. The CDR3 coding sequence is TGCAGTGCTAGACGGGGGGAGCAGCCCCAGCATTTT.

This clonotype was detected many times. CDR3 sequence (DNA): TGCAGCGTTTACGGGGGGGATCGACAGGGGTCAGGCTACACCTTC. Its translation: CSVYGGDRQGSGYTF. The genes are TRBV29-1 and TRBJ1-2; 8 positions match TRBD1. The CDR3 is 15 residues long. V was clipped by 5 bases and J by 8 bases; unmatched bases: 16. Germline loops: CDR1 SQVTM, CDR2 ANQGSEA.

This clonotype was recorded many times. The chain employs TRBV9 and TRBJ1-5, with TRBD1 identical over 9 bases. The CDR3 spans 15 residues. V lost 0 bases, J lost 6 bases, and 4 bases stayed unmatched. The germline V gene has CDR1 SGDLS and CDR2 YYNGEE. The chain's CDR3 is CASSVDRGRSQPQHF. CDR3 nucleotide sequence: TGTGCCAGCAGCGTAGACAGGGGGCGAAGTCAGCCCCAGCATTTT.

With regard to this clonotype: Being one base from a much bigger clone, this may be a read error. The V call is TRBV19, the J call TRBJ2-2; D possibly corresponds to TRBD2 (5 bases). The CDR3 extends over 14 amino acids. CDR1 and CDR2 (germline): LNHDA, SQIVND (reference sequence). The CDR3 loop reads CASSFSVSTGEPFF. The CDR3 region has the DNA TGTGCCAGCAGTTTTAGCGTAAGCACCGGGGAGCCGTTTTTT.

Many counts were recorded for this clonotype. The CDR3 DNA follows: TGTGCCTGCCACCACTGGGGGCCGCGGAACACTGAAGCTTTCTTT. Protein: CACHHWGPRNTEAFF. The gene calls are TRBV19 and TRBJ1-1; a weak D match, TRBD1 (6 bases). V lost 11 bases to trimming and J lost 1 base, with 20 bases between them. CDR3 size: 15 residues. The germline gives CDR1 LNHDA, CDR2 SQIVND (reference sequence).

A remark on this clonotype: This may come from a read error, since a much larger clone is one base off. The rearrangement joins TRBV7-6 to TRBJ1-5; the D gene is possibly TRBD1 (5 bases). Germline values: CDR1 SGHVS, CDR2 FNYEAQ. Trimming stripped 5 bases from V and 5 bases from J, with 19 bases between. The CDR3 totals 16 residues. The DNA of the CDR3 is TGTGCCAGCAGCGAGGAGTGGGACGGGGGAGATCAGCCCCAGCATTTT. Its protein is CASSEEWDGGDQPQHF.

This clonotype was recorded at least ten times. The J gene is TRBJ1-2, the V gene TRBV25-1; D uncertain. CDR1 and CDR2 (germline): MGHDK, SYGVNS. Trimming took off 4 bases at V and 2 bases at J, with 11 bases between the two ends. There are 14 residues in the CDR3. DNA for the CDR3: TGTGCCAGCAGTGCCCCAGCGCCCAACTATGGCTACACCTTC. Translating gives CASSAPAPNYGYTF.

This clonotype was counted a few times. V gene TRBV7-9 combines with J gene TRBJ2-2; D is perhaps TRBD2 (7 bases). Germline V gene sequence: CDR1 SEHNR, CDR2 FQNEAQ (reference sequence). The V gene lost 7 bases and the J gene lost 0 bases, with 12 bases spanning the gap. This CDR3 is 15 amino acids long. CDR3 sequence: CASTRGPSNTGELFF. The CDR3 DNA reads TGTGCCAGCACGCGGGGGCCATCGAACACCGGGGAGCTGTTTTTT.

V usage is TRBV29-1 and J usage is TRBJ1-1; D possibly corresponds to TRBD1 (5 bases). Germline V gene data show CDR1 as SQVTM and CDR2 as ANQGSEA. The V and J ends lost 8 bases and 4 bases respectively, with 14 bases between them. This CDR3 contains 12 residues. The CDR3 spells CSLTGGGTEAFF. The CDR3 region has the DNA TGCAGCTTAACGGGGGGTGGCACTGAAGCTTTCTTT.